The T cell receptor beta chain under discussion was sequenced for a study of shared clonotypes between healthy human individuals. General observations from the study: The sole specimen, blood, was sampled, and tissue repertoires likely differ.

Germline V lookup: CDR1 MGHRA, CDR2 YSYEKL. The CDR3 contains 17 residues. V gave up 4 bases and J gave up 5 bases; unmatched junction bases: 14. Sequencing used immunoSEQ multiplex PCR; TCRdb keeps in-frame clones, though not all of them. The repertoire includes about 2 million clones, less than 95% of them detected once, and around 1.2% sits in the top ten. It was CD45RO-negative cells, positively selected for CCR7, that made up naive CD8 cells, with terminally differentiated effector memory CD45RA+ cells excluded. Comment on this clone: What it binds is unknown.

The V call is TRBV4-1, the J call TRBJ2-5; 9 bases match TRBD2. The clonotype comes from a man aged 18 to 29 in good health. Sequencing was carried out using naive CD8+ T cells sorted from blood. The CDR3 protein is CASSPAATSGTVETQYF. CDR3 DNA: TGCGCCAGCAGCCCGGCGGCGACTAGCGGTACCGTCGAGACCCAGTACTTC.